The 27 T cell receptor beta chains below all came from one sample that was sequenced in a study of blood T cells in healthy people across ages. A J-beta primer mix and a sample-barcoded 5' primer were used in a second PCR of about 6 to 12 cycles. MiXCR was run by TCRdb on the 5' RACE reads, yielding one entry per CDR3 protein. The repertoire includes 700,000 to 950,000 distinct CDR3 sequences, more than 45% of them detected once, and approximately 20% sits in the top ten. Sequencing input: blood. The source of these receptors is a man between 25 and 39 years old in good health.

This clonotype has a handful of counts. This chain connects TRBV29-1 to TRBJ2-7; 11 bases fit TRBD2. The germline gives CDR1 SQVTM, CDR2 ANQGSEA. V lost 6 bases to trimming and J lost 4 bases; unmatched junction nucleotides: 14. The CDR3 length is 16 residues. The CDR3 reads CSVRALTSGSLYEQYF. CDR3 DNA: TGCAGCGTACGGGCTTTAACTAGCGGGAGTCTATACGAGCAGTACTTC.

The chain is built from TRBV10-3 and TRBJ2-7, with TRBD1 matching 8 bases. V gave up 4 bases and J gave up 3 bases; unmatched junction bases: 5. The length of the CDR3 is 14 residues. Germline V CDR1 and CDR2: ENHRY, SYGVKD. The CDR3, as DNA: TGTGCCATCAGTGCCAGAGGACAGGGCTACGAGCAGTACTTC. Protein product: CAISARGQGYEQYF.

This clonotype has only a few counts. The genes are TRBV20-1 and TRBJ2-1; the match to TRBD2 covers 10 bases. The CDR3 runs 14 residues. Looked up from germline, CDR1 is DFQATT and CDR2 is SNEGSKA (reference sequence). With V trimmed by 6 bases and J by 4 bases, 6 bases remained unmatched. Here the CDR3 reads CSADSGGNYNEQFF. The CDR3 nucleotides read TGCAGTGCAGATAGCGGGGGGAATTACAATGAGCAGTTCTTC.

This clonotype was observed a few times. J is TRBJ2-1 and V is TRBV5-6; either TRBD1 or TRBD2 may supply D (5 bases each). CDR3 length: 11 amino acids. Germline assignment: CDR1 SGHDT and CDR2 YYEEEE. V lost 3 bases to trimming and J lost 13 bases, with 11 bases between them. The CDR3 nucleotides read TGTGCCAGCAGCTGGGGGAGCTCCCAGTTCTTC. Translation gives CASSWGSSQFF.

The chain uses TRBV2 and TRBJ2-5; no reliable D call. Trimming shortened V by 5 bases and J by 12 bases, and 19 bases separated the two germline ends. The CDR3 is 13 amino acids. Germline CDR1 is SNHLY and CDR2 is FYNNEI. The CDR3 sequence is CASSLTWVSVEYF. The CDR3 nucleotides read TGTGCCAGCAGTTTAACATGGGTTTCGGTCGAGTACTTC.

This chain uses TRBV4-2 with TRBJ2-7; no reliable D call. Trimming shortened V by 0 bases and J by 2 bases, and 5 bases separated the two germline ends. CDR1 LGHNA and CDR2 YNFKEQ come from the germline V gene. The CDR3 is 13 amino acids. The CDR3 protein is CASSQEDTYEQYF. DNA for the CDR3: TGTGCCAGCAGCCAAGAAGATACCTACGAGCAGTACTTC.

The CDR3: CANPGTGTREQYF. CDR3 nucleotide sequence: TGCGCCAACCCCGGGACAGGGACTCGCGAGCAGTACTTC. The rearrangement joins TRBV5-1 to TRBJ2-7; TRBD1 agrees at 9 bases. CDR3 length: 13 residues. Germline loops: CDR1 SGHRS, CDR2 YFSETQ. J was trimmed by 6 bases and V by 9 bases; bases with no gene match: 10.

This clonotype has a handful of counts. The CDR3 bases are TGTGCTGCCAGACAGGGCGATATGAACGGCTACACCTTC. Protein sequence: CAARQGDMNGYTF. The V and J genes are TRBV12-5 and TRBJ1-2, with TRBD1 matching over 7 bases. The CDR3 sequence is 13 residues long. CDR1 is LGHNT, CDR2 FRNRAP, per germline. The junction had 14 bases not matched to a gene; V was cut back by 11 bases and J by 8 bases.

This sequence joins TRBV29-1 and TRBJ2-2; D may be TRBD1 (7 bases). The V end lost 5 bases, the J end lost 3 bases, and 10 bases lay between the germline ends. The CDR3 runs 13 residues. Germline V gene lookup returns CDR1 SQVTM and CDR2 ANQGSEA. In DNA, the CDR3 is TGCAGCGTTTCCAGGGGGGACACCGGGGAGCTGTTTTTT. This sequence encodes CSVSRGDTGELFF.

The gene calls are TRBV7-2 and TRBJ2-3; TRBD2 aligns across 7 bases. CDR1 and CDR2 (germline): SGHTA, FQGNSA. Losses at the gene ends were 5 bases for V and 1 base for J; bases not matched to a gene: 9. The CDR3 extends over 16 amino acids. CDR3 DNA: TGTGCCAGCAGCCCAATGGTGAGCGGGGGCACAGATACGCAGTATTTT. As protein: CASSPMVSGGTDTQYF.

The J gene is TRBJ1-1, the V gene TRBV6-6; unclear D gene. The germline V and J ends were trimmed by 4 bases and 7 bases, with 7 bases remaining between them. The CDR3 extends over 11 amino acids. CDR1 and CDR2 from the germline V gene are MNHNY and SVGAGI (reference sequence). The DNA of the CDR3 is TGTGCCAGCAGTTTTGAGGGTGAAGCTTTCTTT. It encodes CASSFEGEAFF.

The rearrangement joins TRBV3-1 to TRBJ1-2; D ambiguous. The CDR3 contains 12 residues. V lost 1 base and J 5 bases, leaving 5 bases between the germline ends. Germline V gene sequence: CDR1 LGHDT, CDR2 YNNKEL (reference sequence). CDR3 nucleotide sequence: TGTGCCAGCAGCCAAGGCCTATATGGCTACACCTTC. This gives the protein CASSQGLYGYTF.

The gene calls are TRBV29-1 and TRBJ2-5; D unresolved. Germline CDR1 reads SQVTM; CDR2 reads ANQGSEA. V shed 4 bases and J shed 5 bases, with 14 bases lying between them. The CDR3 is 13 amino acids. Written as DNA, the CDR3 is TGCAGCGTTGCGCCCAGCAATTGGGAGACCCAGTACTTC. Its protein product is CSVAPSNWETQYF.

The V gene is TRBV29-1, the J gene TRBJ1-4, with 8 positions matching TRBD1. The CDR3 sequence is 12 residues long. CDR1 is SQVTM, CDR2 ANQGSEA, per germline. J gave up 7 bases and V 5 bases, and 3 bases lay outside the gene matches. The chain's CDR3 is CSVLQGAEKLFF. CDR3 nucleotides: TGCAGCGTTCTCCAGGGGGCTGAAAAACTGTTTTTT.

This rearrangement joins TRBV4-2 to TRBJ1-5; D gene ambiguous. The CDR3 runs to 17 residues. In germline, CDR1 is LGHNA, CDR2 YNFKEQ. V was shortened by 0 bases and J by 2 bases, with 14 bases between the two germline ends. The CDR3 region has the DNA TGTGCCAGCAGCCAAGACCCCGCCGGAGGTGGCAATCAGCCCCAGCATTTT. Translating gives CASSQDPAGGGNQPQHF.

The chain has TRBV2 and TRBJ2-5; the D gene is possibly TRBD1 (5 bases). The germline gives CDR1 SNHLY, CDR2 FYNNEI. The CDR3 covers 15 residues. Between the trimmed V and J ends, which lost 3 bases and 3 bases, there was a span of 14 bases. In nucleotides, the CDR3 is TGTGCCAGCAGTGATAACAGGTCCTTCAAAGAGACCCAGTACTTC. The encoded protein is CASSDNRSFKETQYF. The whole variable domain, remainder taken from reference TRBV2 and TRBJ2-5, is EPEVTQTPSHQVTQMGQEVILRCVPISNHLYFYWYRQILGQKVEFLVSFYNNEISEKSEIFDDQFSVERPDGSNFTLKIRSTKLEDSAMYFCASSDNRSFKETQYFGPGTRLLVL.

The chain combines TRBV12-3 or TRBV12-4 with TRBJ2-4, with D perhaps TRBD1 (5 bases). V was trimmed by 5 bases and J by 5 bases, leaving 10 bases between them. This CDR3 is built from 13 residues. CDR3 sequence reads: CASSTGPENIQYF. The DNA of the CDR3 is TGTGCCAGCAGTACAGGACCGGAAAACATTCAGTACTTC.

The sample holds a few counts of this clonotype. The chain joins TRBV29-1 to TRBJ2-7; TRBD1 is a possible D gene (6 bases). The CDR3 length is 12 residues. V shed 6 bases and J shed 2 bases, with 11 bases lying between them. Per germline, CDR1 SQVTM and CDR2 ANQGSEA. CDR3 DNA: TGCAGCGTGACCAGGGGTCCCTACGAGCAGTACTTC. Translation: CSVTRGPYEQYF.

The genes are TRBV28 and TRBJ2-7; D might be TRBD1 (6 bases). Germline assignment: CDR1 MDHEN and CDR2 SYDVKM. The CDR3 loop spans 14 amino acids. V dropped 5 bases and J dropped 3 bases, with 14 bases sitting between them. The CDR3 nucleotides read TGTGCCAGCAGTCCTCACAGGGCAGGCTACGAGCAGTACTTC. This codes for CASSPHRAGYEQYF.

The chain uses TRBV7-9 and TRBJ1-2, with a possible D match to TRBD1 (6 bases). The V end lost 5 bases, the J end lost 4 bases, and 14 bases lay between the germline ends. The CDR3 sequence is 14 residues long. Germline V CDR1 and CDR2: SEHNR, FQNEAQ (reference sequence). The DNA of the CDR3 is TGTGCCAGCAGCCAGAATGGGGGCAGCTATGGCTACACCTTC. Its translation: CASSQNGGSYGYTF.

This clonotype was seen more than once but under ten times. The CDR3 DNA reads as TGCGCCAGCAGCTCCGGTGGGAATTCACCCCTCCACTTT. Residues: CASSSGGNSPLHF. This chain links TRBV5-1 with TRBJ1-6; D is unresolved. CDR1 and CDR2 from the germline V gene are SGHRS and YFSETQ. Trimming pared 3 bases from V and 7 bases from J, leaving 8 bases between. The CDR3 is made up of 13 amino acids. Drawing the rest from reference TRBV5-1 and TRBJ1-6, the complete variable domain is KAGVTQTPRYLIKTRGQQVTLSCSPISGHRSVSWYQQTPGQGLQFLFEYFSETQRNKGNFPGRFSGRQFSNSRSEMNVSTLELGDSALYLCASSSGGNSPLHFGNGTRLTVT.

The chain couples TRBV20-1 to TRBJ2-5; D could derive from TRBD1 or TRBD2 (5 bases each). The J call is uncertain, as TRBJ2-7 better fits the DNA end. The CDR3 covers 14 residues. Germline-derived CDR1 and CDR2 are DFQATT and SNEGSKA (reference sequence). Written as DNA, the CDR3 is TGCAGTGCTAGTCCGCCGCCAGGGAGCTACGAGCAGTACTTC. Its protein is CSASPPPGSYEQYF.

This chain links TRBV29-1 with TRBJ2-7; either TRBD1 or TRBD2 may fit D (6 bases each). The CDR3 sequence is 13 residues long. The V end was cut by 5 bases, the J end by 6 bases, with 17 bases between. From germline, CDR1 is SQVTM and CDR2 ANQGSEA. The CDR3 protein is CSVLGPGAIEQYF. CDR3 DNA sequence: TGCAGCGTTCTGGGGCCGGGGGCGATCGAGCAGTACTTC.

The CDR3 protein is CASSYDRATGGSYGYTF. DNA of the CDR3: TGTGCCAGCAGTTACGACAGGGCGACTGGCGGAAGCTATGGCTACACCTTC. The chain links TRBV6-6 to TRBJ1-2; 7 bases align to TRBD1. Per the germline V gene, CDR1 is MNHNY and CDR2 is SVGAGI (reference sequence). This CDR3 has 17 amino acids. The V and J ends lost 2 bases and 4 bases, in that order; junction bases with no gene match: 13.

This sequence joins TRBV5-1 and TRBJ2-7, with D perhaps TRBD1 or TRBD2 (5 bases each). Germline CDR1 is SGHRS and CDR2 is YFSETQ. The ends were cut back, 4 bases at V and 0 bases at J, with 17 bases in the middle. This CDR3 region has 16 residues. The CDR3 spells CASSRTSGLSSYEQYF. In DNA form, the CDR3 reads TGCGCCAGCAGCCGCACATCGGGGCTAAGCTCCTACGAGCAGTACTTC.

This clonotype appeared a few times. This may stem from a read error, because a much larger clone lies one nucleotide away. In nucleotides, the CDR3 is TGTGCCAGCAGCCAAGAGGGTGGGACCCAGTACTTC. It encodes CASSQEGGTQYF. The V and J genes are TRBV4-2 and TRBJ2-5, with D hard to call. V gave up 0 bases and J gave up 7 bases, with 6 bases separating them. The CDR3 contains 12 residues. Germline V gene lookup returns CDR1 LGHNA and CDR2 YNFKEQ.

The DNA for the CDR3 is TGTGCCAGCCTCGACCTGCCGGGCCAGCCCCAGCATTTT. It translates to CASLDLPGQPQHF. The chain couples TRBV2 to TRBJ1-5, with unresolved D. Trimming took 8 bases from V and 7 from J, leaving 15 bases between them. The CDR3 has 13 amino acids. The germline CDR1 and CDR2 sequences are SNHLY and FYNNEI.